This entry concerns a single T cell receptor (beta chain). What it recognizes is unknown. The sample originates from a study of cytotoxic CD8 clonotypes in ibrutinib-treated CLL. Overall study results and limits: Clonality at baseline surpassed age-matched healthy donors and tracked circulating CD8+ T-cell counts.

Sequencing was performed with immunoSEQ multiplex PCR; in TCRdb, only in-frame clones are kept and a portion is missing. This sample yields 110,000 to 150,000 clones, of which roughly three quarters are seen a single time; roughly 13% belongs to the top ten. Sequencing used PBMCs, obtained after 12 months of ibrutinib treatment. This sequence was found in a human donor with chronic lymphocytic leukemia.

CDR3 bases: TGCGCCAGCCAACTGGACGAGGGGGGGGTAGAGTTCTTC. It is translated as CASQLDEGGVEFF. V and J are TRBV10-2 and TRBJ2-1; perhaps TRBD2 as D (7 bases). Germline assignment: CDR1 WSHSY and CDR2 SAAADI. This CDR3 region has 13 residues. Trimming shortened V by 8 bases and J by 14 bases, and 22 bases separated the two germline ends.